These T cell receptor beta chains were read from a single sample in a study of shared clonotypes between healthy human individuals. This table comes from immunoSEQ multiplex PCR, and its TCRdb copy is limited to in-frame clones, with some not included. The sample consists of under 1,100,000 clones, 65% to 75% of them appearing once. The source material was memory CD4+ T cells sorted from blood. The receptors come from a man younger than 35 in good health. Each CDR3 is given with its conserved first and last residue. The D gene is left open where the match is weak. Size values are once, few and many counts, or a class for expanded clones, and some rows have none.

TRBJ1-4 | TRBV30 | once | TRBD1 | TGTGCCTGGGCAGGGGGCTCTAATGAAAAACTGTTTTTT | CAWAGGSNEKLFF
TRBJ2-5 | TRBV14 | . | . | TGTGCCAGCAGCCAAGAATGGCAGGGGAAGACCCAGTACTTC | CASSQEWQGKTQYF
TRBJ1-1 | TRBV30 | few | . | TGTGCCGGTCAGGGGTCCGTGAACACTGAAGCTTTCTTT | CAGQGSVNTEAFF
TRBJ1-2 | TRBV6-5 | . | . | TGTGCCAGCAGTTACTCGACCTCTGCCAGGGGAGGCTACACCTTC | CASSYSTSARGGYTF
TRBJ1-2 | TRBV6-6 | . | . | TGTGCCAGCAGTTACTCGAGGGGCTACACCTTC | CASSYSRGYTF
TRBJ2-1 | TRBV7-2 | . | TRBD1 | TGTGCCAGCAGCTCACCGGGACAGCACAATGAGCAGTTCTTC | CASSSPGQHNEQFF
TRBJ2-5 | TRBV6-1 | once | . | TGTGCCAGCAGTGTCCAATACGGGACTCAAGAGACCCAGTACTTC | CASSVQYGTQETQYF
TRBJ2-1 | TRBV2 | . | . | TGTGCCAGCAGTGAAAGTGGGTGGGGGCAGTTCTTC | CASSESGWGQFF
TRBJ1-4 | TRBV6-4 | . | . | TGTGCCAGGCGGGGTGAAAAACTGTTTTTT | CARRGEKLFF
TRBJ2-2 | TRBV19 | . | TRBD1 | TGTGCCAGTAGTAGACAGGGGGCCGGGGAGCTGTTTTTT | CASSRQGAGELFF
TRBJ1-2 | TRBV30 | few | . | TGTGCCTGGAGGTCTCCGTACAGATCATATGGCTACACCTTC | CAWRSPYRSYGYTF
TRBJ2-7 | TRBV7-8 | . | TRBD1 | TGTGCCAGCAGCGCCAAGACAGGGGCCATCTACGAGCAGTACTTC | CASSAKTGAIYEQYF
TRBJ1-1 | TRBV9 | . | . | TGTGCCAGCAGCGTAGAATGGGGGGCAGGTACTGAAGCTTTCTTT | CASSVEWGAGTEAFF
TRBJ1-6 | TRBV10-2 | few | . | TGCGCCAGCAGTGAGCCGAAGGGGGTTGATTCACCCCTCCACTTT | CASSEPKGVDSPLHF
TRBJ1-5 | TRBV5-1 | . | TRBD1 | TGCGCCAGCAGCTTGACAGGGGACAATCAGCCCCAGCATTTT | CASSLTGDNQPQHF
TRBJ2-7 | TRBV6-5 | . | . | TGTGCCAGCAGTAGATGGGGGCTGGACGAGCAGTACTTC | CASSRWGLDEQYF
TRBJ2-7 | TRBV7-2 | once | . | TGTGCCAGCAGCTCAGGGACCACCTCCTACGAGCAGTACTTC | CASSSGTTSYEQYF
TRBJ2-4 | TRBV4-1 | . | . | TGCGCCAGCAGCCCCGGGGACTTCGCCAAAAACATTCAGTACTTC | CASSPGDFAKNIQYF
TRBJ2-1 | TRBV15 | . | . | TGTGCCACCAGCAGAGATACCGCCCGGATTAGGAATGAAAACAATGAGCAGTTCTTC | CATSRDTARIRNENNEQFF
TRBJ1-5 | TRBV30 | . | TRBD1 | TGTGCCTGGAGTGTAAGAGGAGGACAGGGGGCTTTGCAGCCCCAGCATTTT | CAWSVRGGQGALQPQHF
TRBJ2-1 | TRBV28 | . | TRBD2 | TGTGCCAGCAGTTCTCCGGGACTAGCGGACAAAGAGCAGTTCTTC | CASSSPGLADKEQFF
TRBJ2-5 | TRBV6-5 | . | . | TGTGCCAGCAGTTACTCTTCTAGCAGGACCGAGACCCAGTACTTC | CASSYSSSRTETQYF
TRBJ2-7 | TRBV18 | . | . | TGTGCCAGCTCACCAGATGGTTGGGAACAGGTAAAGCCGGGGGTCTCCTACGAGCAGTACTTC | CASSPDGWEQVKPGVSYEQYF
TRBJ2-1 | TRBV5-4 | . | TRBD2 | TGTGCCAGCAGCTCTCAGCGGGGGGAAGGTAATGAGCAGTTCTTC | CASSSQRGEGNEQFF
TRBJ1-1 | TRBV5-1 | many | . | TGCGCCAGCAGCCCCTGGAGCCAATCCTCTGAAGCTTTCTTT | CASSPWSQSSEAFF
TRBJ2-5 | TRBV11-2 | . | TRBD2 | TGTGCCAGCAGCGAACAACGGGGGGTCCAAGAGACCCAGTACTTC | CASSEQRGVQETQYF
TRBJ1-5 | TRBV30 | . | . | TGTGCCTGGAGTGGACAATCCAGTCAGCCCCAGCATTTT | CAWSGQSSQPQHF
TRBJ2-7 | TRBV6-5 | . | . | TGTGCCAGCAGTTACTCGGGAAGAAGGGGCGAGCAGTACTTC | CASSYSGRRGEQYF
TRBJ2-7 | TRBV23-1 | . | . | TGCGCCAGCAGTCAAGTCAGAAATATCGAGCAGTACTTC | CASSQVRNIEQYF
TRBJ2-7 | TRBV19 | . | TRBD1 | TGTGCCAGTAGTACCGGGACAGGGGGATACTCCTACGAGCAGTACTTC | CASSTGTGGYSYEQYF
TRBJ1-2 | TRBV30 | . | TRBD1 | TGTGCCTCCAAGGGACAGGGGAATGGCTACACCTTC | CASKGQGNGYTF
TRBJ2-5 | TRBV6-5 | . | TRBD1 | TGTGCCAGCAGCGACAGGGGGGAGACCCAGTACTTC | CASSDRGETQYF
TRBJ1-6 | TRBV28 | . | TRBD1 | TGTGCCAGCAGTCCGCAGGACAGGGATAATTCACCCCTCCACTTT | CASSPQDRDNSPLHF
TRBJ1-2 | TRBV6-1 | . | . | TGTGCCACGGGGCCAGTGGAGAACTTGTTCGGTGGCTACACCTTC | CATGPVENLFGGYTF
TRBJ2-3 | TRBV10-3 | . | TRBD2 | TGTGCCCTTGGGACTAGCGGGGATCCCACAGATACGCAGTATTTT | CALGTSGDPTDTQYF
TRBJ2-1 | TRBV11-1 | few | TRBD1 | TGTGCCAGCAGCTCCGGGACAGGGTATTCCGATGAGCAGTTCTTC | CASSSGTGYSDEQFF
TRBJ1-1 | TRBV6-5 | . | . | TGTGCCAGCAGCCCGCTGAGGAACACTGAAGCTTTCTTT | CASSPLRNTEAFF
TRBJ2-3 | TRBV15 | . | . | TGTGCCACCAGCAGAGACGGCCGAACGCAGTATTTT | CATSRDGRTQYF
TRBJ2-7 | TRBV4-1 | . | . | TGCGCCAGCAGCCAAGGGGTAGGGGGGGGTGCTTCCTACGAGCAGTACTTC | CASSQGVGGGASYEQYF
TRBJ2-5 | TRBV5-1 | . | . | TGCGCCAGCCAGCAGATGGGGGTCCAAGAGACCCAGTACTTC | CASQQMGVQETQYF
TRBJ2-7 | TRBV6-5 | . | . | TGTGCCAGCAGTTACTCGAACCAGGGGTACGAGCAGTACTTC | CASSYSNQGYEQYF
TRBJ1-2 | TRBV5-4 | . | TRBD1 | TGTGCCAGCAGCCCCCCCGGGACAGGTTACGGCTACACCTTC | CASSPPGTGYGYTF
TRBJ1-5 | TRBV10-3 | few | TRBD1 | TGTGCCATCAGCGGGACAGGGGATAATCAGCCCCAGCATTTT | CAISGTGDNQPQHF
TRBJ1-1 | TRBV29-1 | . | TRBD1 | TGCAGCGTGAAAGGGACAGGGAGACGAGTGAACACTGAAGCTTTCTTT | CSVKGTGRRVNTEAFF
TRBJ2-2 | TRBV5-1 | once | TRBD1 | TGCGCCAGCAGCCTCGGACAGGGGGACACCGGGGAGCTGTTTTTT | CASSLGQGDTGELFF
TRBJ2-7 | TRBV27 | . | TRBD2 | TGTGCCAGCAGGCGAGCGGGAGCTGAGGGTCTCTACGAGCAGTACTTC | CASRRAGAEGLYEQYF
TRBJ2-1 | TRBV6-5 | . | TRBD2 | TGTGCCAGCAGTTCCGGGACTAGCGGGAGAGGCGAGCAGTTCTTC | CASSSGTSGRGEQFF
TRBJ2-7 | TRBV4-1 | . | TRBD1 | TGCGCCAGCAGCCAATCGGGACAGACTATCTCCTACGAGCAGTACTTC | CASSQSGQTISYEQYF
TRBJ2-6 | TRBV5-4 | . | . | TGTGCCAGCAGCTTATGGGGGGTATCTGGGGCCAACGTCCTGACTTTC | CASSLWGVSGANVLTF
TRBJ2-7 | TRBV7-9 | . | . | TGTGCCAGCAGCCTAGACGCAGGAATTCGGGTGTTC | CASSLDAGIRVF
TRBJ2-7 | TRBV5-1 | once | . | TGCGCCAGCAGCACAGGACTGGATCCTACCGAGCAGTACTTC | CASSTGLDPTEQYF